This TCR beta chain derives from a study of CD8 T cells in Susac syndrome. The RNA input was roughly 0.45 to 1 ug, and it was reverse transcribed with random hexamers. TCRdb re-called the immunoSEQ multiplex PCR reads through MiXCR, storing one row per CDR3 protein. The table lists about 430,000 distinct CDR3 sequences, 75% to 90% of them singletons, with about 0.1% in the top ten. V lost 6 bases, J lost 7 bases, and 14 bases stayed unmatched. The CDR3 sequence is 16 residues long. CDR1 LGHNT and CDR2 FRNRAP come from the germline V gene. The source of this sequence is a human donor with multiple sclerosis. The chain employs TRBV12-5 and TRBJ2-4; 8 nucleotides line up with TRBD1. Source material: CD8+ T cells from PBMCs. CDR3 in amino acids: CASGHGQGSIGNIQYF. In DNA form, the CDR3 reads TGTGCTAGTGGACACGGACAGGGCAGCATTGGGAACATTCAGTACTTC.